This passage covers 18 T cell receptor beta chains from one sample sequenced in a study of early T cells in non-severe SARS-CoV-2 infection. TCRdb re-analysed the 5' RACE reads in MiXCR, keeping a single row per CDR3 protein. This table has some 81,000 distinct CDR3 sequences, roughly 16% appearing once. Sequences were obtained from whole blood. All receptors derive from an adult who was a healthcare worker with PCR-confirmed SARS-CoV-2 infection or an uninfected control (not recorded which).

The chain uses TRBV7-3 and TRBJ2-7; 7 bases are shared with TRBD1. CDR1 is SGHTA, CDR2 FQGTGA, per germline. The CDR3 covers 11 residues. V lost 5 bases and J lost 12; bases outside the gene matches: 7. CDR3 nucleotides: TGTGCCAGCAGCAACGACAGGGTTAGGTACTTC. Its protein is CASSNDRVRYF.

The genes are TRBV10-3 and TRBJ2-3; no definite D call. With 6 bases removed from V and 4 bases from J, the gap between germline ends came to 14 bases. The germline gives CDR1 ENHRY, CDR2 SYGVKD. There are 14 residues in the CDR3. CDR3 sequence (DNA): TGTGCCATCAGAGGACCAGAGGTGGCAGATACGCAGTATTTT. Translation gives CAIRGPEVADTQYF.

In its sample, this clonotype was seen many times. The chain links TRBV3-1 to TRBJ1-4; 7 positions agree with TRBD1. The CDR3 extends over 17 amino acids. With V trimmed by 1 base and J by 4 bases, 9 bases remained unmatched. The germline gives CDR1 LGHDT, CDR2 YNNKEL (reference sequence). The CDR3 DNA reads TGTGCCAGCAGCCAAGGTGGGACAGCGACTTATAATGAAAAACTGTTTTTT. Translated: CASSQGGTATYNEKLFF. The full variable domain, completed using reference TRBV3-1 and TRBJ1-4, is DTAVSQTPKYLVTQMGNDKSIKCEQNLGHDTMYWYKQDSKKFLKIMFSYNNKELIINETVPNRFSPKSPDKAHLNLHINSLELGDSAVYFCASSQGGTATYNEKLFFGSGTQLSVL.

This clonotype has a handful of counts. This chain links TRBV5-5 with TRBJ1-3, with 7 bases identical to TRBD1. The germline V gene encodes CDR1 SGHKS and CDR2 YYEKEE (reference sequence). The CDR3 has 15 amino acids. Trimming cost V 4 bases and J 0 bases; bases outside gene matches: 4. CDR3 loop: CASSATGYSGNTIYF. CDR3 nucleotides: TGTGCCAGCAGCGCGACAGGGTACTCTGGAAACACCATATATTTT.

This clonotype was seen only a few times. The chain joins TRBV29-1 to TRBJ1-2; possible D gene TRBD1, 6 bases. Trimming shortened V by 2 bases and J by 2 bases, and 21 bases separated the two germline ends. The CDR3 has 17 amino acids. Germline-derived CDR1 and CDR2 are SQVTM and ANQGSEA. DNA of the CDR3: TGCAGCGTTGAACGGGGGGGCGCAGGTTCGGTGAACTATGGCTACACCTTC. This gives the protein CSVERGGAGSVNYGYTF.

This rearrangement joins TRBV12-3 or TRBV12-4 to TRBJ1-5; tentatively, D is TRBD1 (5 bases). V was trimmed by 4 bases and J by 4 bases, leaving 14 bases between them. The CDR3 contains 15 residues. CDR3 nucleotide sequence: TGTGCCAGCAGTTACAGTCGGGGGTTGAATCAGCCCCAGCATTTT. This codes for CASSYSRGLNQPQHF.

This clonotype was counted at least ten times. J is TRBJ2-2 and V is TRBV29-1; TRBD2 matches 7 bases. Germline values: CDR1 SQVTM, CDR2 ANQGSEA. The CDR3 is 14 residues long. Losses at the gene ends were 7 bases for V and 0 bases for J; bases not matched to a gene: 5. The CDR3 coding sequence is TGCAGCGCGAATAGCGGGTCGAACACCGGGGAGCTGTTTTTT. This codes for CSANSGSNTGELFF.

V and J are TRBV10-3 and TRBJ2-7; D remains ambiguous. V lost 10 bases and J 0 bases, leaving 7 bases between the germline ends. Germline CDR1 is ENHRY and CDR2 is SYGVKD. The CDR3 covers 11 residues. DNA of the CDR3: TGTGCCACATCAAGCTCCTACGAGCAGTACTTC. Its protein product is CATSSSYEQYF.

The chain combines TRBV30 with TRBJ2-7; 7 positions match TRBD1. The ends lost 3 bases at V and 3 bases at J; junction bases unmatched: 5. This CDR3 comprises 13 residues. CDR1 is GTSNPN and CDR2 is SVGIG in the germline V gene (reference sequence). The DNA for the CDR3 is TGTGCCTGGAGCCGGACAGGTTACTACGAGCAGTACTTC. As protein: CAWSRTGYYEQYF.

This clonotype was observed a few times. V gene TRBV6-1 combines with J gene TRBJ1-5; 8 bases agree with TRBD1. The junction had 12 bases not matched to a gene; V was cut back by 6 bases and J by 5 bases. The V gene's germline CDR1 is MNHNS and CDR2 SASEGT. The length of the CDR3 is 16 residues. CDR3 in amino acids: CASRTIKRDRYQPQHF. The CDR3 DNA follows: TGTGCCAGCAGGACGATCAAGCGGGACAGGTATCAGCCCCAGCATTTT.

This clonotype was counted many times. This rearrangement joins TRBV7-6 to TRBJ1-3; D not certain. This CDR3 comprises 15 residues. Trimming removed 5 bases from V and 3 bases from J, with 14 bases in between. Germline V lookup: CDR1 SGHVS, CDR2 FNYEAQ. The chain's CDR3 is CASSNVPNGGNTIYF. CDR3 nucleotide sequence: TGTGCCAGCAGCAACGTACCGAACGGTGGAAACACCATATATTTT.

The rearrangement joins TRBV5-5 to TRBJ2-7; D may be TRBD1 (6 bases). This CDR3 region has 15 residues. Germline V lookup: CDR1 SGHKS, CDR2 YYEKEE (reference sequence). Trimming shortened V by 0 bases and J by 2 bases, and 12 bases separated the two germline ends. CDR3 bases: TGTGCCAGCAGCTTGGCAGGGACATCGACCTACGAGCAGTACTTC. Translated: CASSLAGTSTYEQYF.

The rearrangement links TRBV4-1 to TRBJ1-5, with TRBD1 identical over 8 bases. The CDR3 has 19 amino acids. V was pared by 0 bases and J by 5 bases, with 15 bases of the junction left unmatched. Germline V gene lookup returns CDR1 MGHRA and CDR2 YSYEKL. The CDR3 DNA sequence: TGCGCCAGCAGCCAAGATTACGGCAGGGGGCTGACTAAGTATCAGCCCCAGCATTTT. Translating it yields CASSQDYGRGLTKYQPQHF.

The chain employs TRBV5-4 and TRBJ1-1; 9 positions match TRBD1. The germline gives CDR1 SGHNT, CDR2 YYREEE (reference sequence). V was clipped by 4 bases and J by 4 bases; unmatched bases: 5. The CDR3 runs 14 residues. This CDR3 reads CASSQDRGRTEAFF. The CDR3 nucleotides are TGTGCCAGCAGCCAGGACAGGGGCCGCACTGAAGCTTTCTTT.

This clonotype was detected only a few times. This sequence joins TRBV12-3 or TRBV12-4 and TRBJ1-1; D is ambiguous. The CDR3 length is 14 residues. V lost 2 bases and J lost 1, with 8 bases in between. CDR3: CASSLTLSNTEAFF. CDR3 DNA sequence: TGTGCCAGCAGTTTAACCCTATCGAACACTGAAGCTTTCTTT.

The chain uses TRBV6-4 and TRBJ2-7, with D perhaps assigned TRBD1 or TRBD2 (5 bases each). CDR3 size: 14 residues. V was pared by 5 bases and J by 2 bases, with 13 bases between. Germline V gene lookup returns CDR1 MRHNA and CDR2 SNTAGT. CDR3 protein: CASSPGPTTYEQYF. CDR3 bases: TGTGCCAGCAGTCCGGGACCTACCACCTACGAGCAGTACTTC.

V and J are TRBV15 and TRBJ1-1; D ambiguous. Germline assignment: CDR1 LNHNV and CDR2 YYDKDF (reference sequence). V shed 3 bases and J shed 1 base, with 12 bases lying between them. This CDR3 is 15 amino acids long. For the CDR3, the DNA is TGTGCCACCAGCAGCGATGGACGGCAGAACACTGAAGCTTTCTTT. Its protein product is CATSSDGRQNTEAFF.

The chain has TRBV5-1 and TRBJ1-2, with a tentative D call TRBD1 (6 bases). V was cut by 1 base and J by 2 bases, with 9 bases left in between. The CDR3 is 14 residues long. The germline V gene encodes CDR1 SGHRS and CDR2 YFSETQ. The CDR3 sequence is CASSLYGTNYGYTF. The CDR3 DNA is TGCGCCAGCAGCTTGTATGGGACAAACTATGGCTACACCTTC.